Shown below are 9 T cell receptor beta chains from a single sample sequenced in a study of blood T cell repertoires in COVID-19. TCRdb's copy holds only in-frame clones and misses some; the assay was immunoSEQ multiplex PCR. The top ten clones hold 2% to 2.5% of a sample with around 110,000 clones, over 80% of them seen once. The specimen was peripheral blood. These receptors all come from a man aged 25-45 years with acute or convalescent COVID-19.

V gene TRBV10-3 combines with J gene TRBJ2-1; 7 bases align to TRBD2. After removal of 2 bases from V and 3 bases from J, the junction contained 7 bases not matched to a gene. Germline V CDR1 and CDR2: ENHRY, SYGVKD. The CDR3 is 16 residues long. CDR3 protein: CAISEAGDLLYNEQFF. The CDR3 bases are TGTGCCATCAGTGAGGCGGGGGACTTACTCTACAATGAGCAGTTCTTC.

The chain joins TRBV19 to TRBJ1-6; tentative D call: TRBD1 (5 bases). The length of the CDR3 is 15 residues. Germline V gives CDR1 LNHDA, CDR2 SQIVND (reference sequence). V was shortened by 7 bases and J by 8 bases, with 18 bases between the two germline ends. The CDR3 loop is CASMEGATLYSPLHF. As DNA, the CDR3 is TGTGCCAGTATGGAAGGGGCTACTTTATATTCACCCCTCCACTTT.

This sequence joins TRBV5-1 and TRBJ2-3, with TRBD2 identical over 12 bases. This CDR3 region has 20 residues. V shed 4 bases, J shed 2 bases, and the junction held 17 bases outside the gene matches. Germline V gene sequence: CDR1 SGHRS, CDR2 YFSETQ. The CDR3 coding sequence is TGCGCCAGCAGCCACACCCCGGGACTAGCGGGTGCCCACCCCACAGATACGCAGTATTTT. Its translation is CASSHTPGLAGAHPTDTQYF.

The CDR3 protein is CASSYKGGTGELFF. In DNA form, the CDR3 reads TGTGCCAGCAGTTACAAGGGAGGCACCGGGGAGCTGTTTTTT. The J gene is TRBJ2-2, the V gene TRBV6-6, with a weak D call TRBD2 (6 bases). CDR3 size: 14 residues. V lost 2 bases and J 4 bases, leaving 8 bases between the germline ends. CDR1 and CDR2 from the germline V gene are MNHNY and SVGAGI (reference sequence).

V is TRBV5-1 and J is TRBJ1-3; 7 bases map to TRBD1. J gave up 0 bases and V 4 bases, and 7 bases lay outside the gene matches. Germline V gives CDR1 SGHRS, CDR2 YFSETQ. The CDR3 has 16 residues. The CDR3 sequence: CASSPGQVLSGNTIYF. The CDR3 DNA reads as TGCGCCAGCAGCCCCGGACAGGTACTCTCTGGAAACACCATATATTTT.

Only a few counts were recorded for this clone. This rearrangement joins TRBV7-9 to TRBJ1-1, with D tentatively TRBD1 (5 bases). Trimming shortened V by 1 base and J by 0 bases, and 6 bases separated the two germline ends. Germline CDR1 reads SEHNR; CDR2 reads FQNEAQ (reference sequence). The CDR3 is 14 amino acids. The chain's CDR3 is CASSLGTMNTEAFF. CDR3 sequence (DNA): TGTGCCAGCAGCTTAGGGACAATGAACACTGAAGCTTTCTTT.

This chain's CDR3 is CASSRGQGITAGANVLTF. The CDR3 DNA sequence: TGCGCCAGCAGTAGAGGACAGGGTATTACGGCAGGGGCCAACGTCCTGACTTTC. The gene calls are TRBV5-1 and TRBJ2-6, with 8 positions matching TRBD1. J gave up 4 bases and V 5 bases, and 14 bases lay outside the gene matches. Germline CDR1 reads SGHRS; CDR2 reads YFSETQ. The CDR3 has 18 residues.

Concerning this clone: Germline is not matched at one junction end, which may reflect a read error. The chain combines TRBV9 with TRBJ1-5; D remains ambiguous. Germline V lookup: CDR1 SGDLS, CDR2 YYNGEE. This CDR3 region has 15 residues. CDR3 protein: CASSVLPYSNQPQHF. Written as DNA, the CDR3 is TGTGCCAGCAGCGTACTACCTTATAGCAATCAACCCCAGCATTTT.

The rearrangement joins TRBV5-6 to TRBJ2-2; 7 nucleotides agree with TRBD2. V dropped 4 bases and J dropped 0; count of bases not matched to a gene: 6. Per germline, CDR1 SGHDT and CDR2 YYEEEE. The CDR3 covers 16 residues. The CDR3: CASSPRSGANTGELFF. The CDR3 DNA is TGTGCCAGCAGCCCGAGGAGCGGGGCGAACACCGGGGAGCTGTTTTTT.